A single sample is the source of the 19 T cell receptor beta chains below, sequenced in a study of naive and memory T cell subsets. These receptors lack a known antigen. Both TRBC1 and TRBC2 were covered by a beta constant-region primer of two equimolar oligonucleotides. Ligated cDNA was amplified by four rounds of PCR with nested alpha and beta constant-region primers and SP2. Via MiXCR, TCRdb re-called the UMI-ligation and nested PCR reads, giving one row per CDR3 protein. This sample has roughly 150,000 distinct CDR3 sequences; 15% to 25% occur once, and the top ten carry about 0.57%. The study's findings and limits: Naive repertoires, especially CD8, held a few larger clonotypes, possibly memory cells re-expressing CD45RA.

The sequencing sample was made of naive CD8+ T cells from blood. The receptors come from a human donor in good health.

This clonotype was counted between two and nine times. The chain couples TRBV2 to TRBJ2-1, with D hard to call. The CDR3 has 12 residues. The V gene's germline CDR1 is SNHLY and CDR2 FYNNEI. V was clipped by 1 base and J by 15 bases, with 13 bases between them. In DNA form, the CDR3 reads TGTGCCAGCAGTGAAGATCCCCGTCGAAGGTTCTTC. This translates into CASSEDPRRRFF. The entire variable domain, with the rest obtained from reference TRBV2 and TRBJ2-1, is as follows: EPEVTQTPSHQVTQMGQEVILRCVPISNHLYFYWYRQILGQKVEFLVSFYNNEISEKSEIFDDQFSVERPDGSNFTLKIRSTKLEDSAMYFCASSEDPRRRFFGPGTRLTVL.

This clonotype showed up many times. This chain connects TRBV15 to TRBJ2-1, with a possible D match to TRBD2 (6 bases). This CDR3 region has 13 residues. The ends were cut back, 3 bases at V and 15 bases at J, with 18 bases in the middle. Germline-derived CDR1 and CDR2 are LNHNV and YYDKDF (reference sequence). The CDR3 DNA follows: TGTGCCACCAGCAGGGGCCTTACCGGGGGAATGTTCTTC. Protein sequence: CATSRGLTGGMFF.

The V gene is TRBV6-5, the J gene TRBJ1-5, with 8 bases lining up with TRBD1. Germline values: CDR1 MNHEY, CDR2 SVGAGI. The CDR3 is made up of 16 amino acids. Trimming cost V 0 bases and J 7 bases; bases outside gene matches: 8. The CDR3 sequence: CASSYSWTGIHQPQHF. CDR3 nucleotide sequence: TGTGCCAGCAGTTACTCGTGGACAGGGATTCACCAGCCCCAGCATTTT.

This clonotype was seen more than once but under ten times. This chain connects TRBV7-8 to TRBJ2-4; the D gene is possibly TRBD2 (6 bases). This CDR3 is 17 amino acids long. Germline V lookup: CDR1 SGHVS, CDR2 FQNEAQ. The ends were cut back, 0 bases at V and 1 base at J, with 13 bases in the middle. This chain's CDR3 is CASSLALGGEAKNIQYF. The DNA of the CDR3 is TGTGCCAGCAGCTTAGCCCTTGGAGGGGAGGCCAAAAACATTCAGTACTTC.

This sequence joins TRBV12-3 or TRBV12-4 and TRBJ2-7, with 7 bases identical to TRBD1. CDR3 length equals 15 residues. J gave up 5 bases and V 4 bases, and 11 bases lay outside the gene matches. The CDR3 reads CASSSTGTPRNEQYF. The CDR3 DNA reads TGTGCCAGCAGTTCGACAGGGACCCCTCGGAACGAGCAGTACTTC.

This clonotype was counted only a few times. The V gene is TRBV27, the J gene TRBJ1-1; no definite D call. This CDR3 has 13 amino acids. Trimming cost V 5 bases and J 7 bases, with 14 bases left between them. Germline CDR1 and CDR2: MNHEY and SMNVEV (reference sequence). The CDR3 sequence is CASSPLGLSEAFF. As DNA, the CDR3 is TGTGCCAGCAGTCCCTTAGGGCTGAGTGAAGCTTTCTTT.

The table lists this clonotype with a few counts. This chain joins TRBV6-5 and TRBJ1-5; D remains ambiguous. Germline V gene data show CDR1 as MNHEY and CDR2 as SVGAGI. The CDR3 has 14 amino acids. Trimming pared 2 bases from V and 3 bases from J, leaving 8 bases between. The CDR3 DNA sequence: TGTGCCAGCAGTTACGTTTCTGTCAATCAGCCCCAGCATTTT. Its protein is CASSYVSVNQPQHF.

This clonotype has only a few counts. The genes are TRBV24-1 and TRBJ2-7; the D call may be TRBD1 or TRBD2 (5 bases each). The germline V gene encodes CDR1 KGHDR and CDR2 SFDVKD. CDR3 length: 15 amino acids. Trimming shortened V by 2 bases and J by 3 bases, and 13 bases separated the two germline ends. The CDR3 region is CATSDSGTKFYEQYF. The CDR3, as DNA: TGTGCCACCAGTGATTCCGGGACGAAATTCTACGAGCAGTACTTC.

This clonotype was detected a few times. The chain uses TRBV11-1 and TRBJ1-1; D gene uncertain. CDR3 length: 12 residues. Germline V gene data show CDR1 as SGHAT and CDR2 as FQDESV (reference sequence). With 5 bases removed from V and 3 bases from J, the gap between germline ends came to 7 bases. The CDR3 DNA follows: TGTGCCAGCAGCCCCTCGGACACTGAAGCTTTCTTT. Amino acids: CASSPSDTEAFF.

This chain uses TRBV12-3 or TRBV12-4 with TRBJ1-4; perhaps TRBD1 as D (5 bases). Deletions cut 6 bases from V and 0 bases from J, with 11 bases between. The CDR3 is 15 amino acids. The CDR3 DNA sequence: TGTGCCAGCAGGGGACGCAGAGCAACTAATGAAAAACTGTTTTTT. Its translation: CASRGRRATNEKLFF.

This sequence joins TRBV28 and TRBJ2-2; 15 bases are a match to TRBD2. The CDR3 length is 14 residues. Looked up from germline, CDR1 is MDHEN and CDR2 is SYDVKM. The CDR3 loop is CALGLAGGTGELFF. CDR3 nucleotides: TGTGCTTTGGGACTAGCGGGAGGCACCGGGGAGCTGTTTTTT.

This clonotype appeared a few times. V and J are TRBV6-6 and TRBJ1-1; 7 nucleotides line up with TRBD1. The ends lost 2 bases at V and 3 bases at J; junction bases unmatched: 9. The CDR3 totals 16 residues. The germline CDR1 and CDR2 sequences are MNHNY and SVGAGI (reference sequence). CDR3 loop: CASSYGDSSPYTEAFF. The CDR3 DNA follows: TGTGCCAGCAGTTACGGGGACAGCTCTCCTTACACTGAAGCTTTCTTT.

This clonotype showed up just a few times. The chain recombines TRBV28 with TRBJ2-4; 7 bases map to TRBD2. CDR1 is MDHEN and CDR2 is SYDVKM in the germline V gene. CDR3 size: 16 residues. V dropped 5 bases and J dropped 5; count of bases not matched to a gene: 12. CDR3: CASSPQWGGEENIQYF. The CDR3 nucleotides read TGTGCCAGCAGTCCACAGTGGGGGGGGGAAGAAAACATTCAGTACTTC.

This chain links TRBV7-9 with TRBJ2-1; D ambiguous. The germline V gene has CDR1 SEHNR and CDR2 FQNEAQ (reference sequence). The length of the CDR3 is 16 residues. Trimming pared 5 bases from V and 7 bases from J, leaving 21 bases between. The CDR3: CASSPPYTVGTNEQFF. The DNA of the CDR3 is TGTGCCAGCAGCCCTCCCTATACAGTGGGTACAAATGAGCAGTTCTTC.

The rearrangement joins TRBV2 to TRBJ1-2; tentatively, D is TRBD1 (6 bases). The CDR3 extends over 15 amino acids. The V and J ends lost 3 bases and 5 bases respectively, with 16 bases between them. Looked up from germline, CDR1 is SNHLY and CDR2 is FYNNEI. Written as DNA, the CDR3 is TGTGCCAGCAGTGAGGGGGTGGGGGGCCTTTATGGCTACACCTTC. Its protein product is CASSEGVGGLYGYTF.

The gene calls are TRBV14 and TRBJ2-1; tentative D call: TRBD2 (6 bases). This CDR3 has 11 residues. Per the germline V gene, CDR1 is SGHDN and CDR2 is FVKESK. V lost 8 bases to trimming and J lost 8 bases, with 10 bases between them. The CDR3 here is CASSSSDEQFF. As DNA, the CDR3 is TGTGCCAGCTCCTCTAGCGATGAGCAGTTCTTC.

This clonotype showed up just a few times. For the CDR3, the DNA is TGCGCCAGCAGCCAAGTCAGTAGCACAGATACGCAGTATTTT. Its protein is CASSQVSSTDTQYF. This chain links TRBV4-1 with TRBJ2-3, with unresolved D. This CDR3 is 14 amino acids long. In germline, CDR1 is MGHRA, CDR2 YSYEKL. Trimming removed 1 base from V and 0 bases from J, with 5 bases in between.

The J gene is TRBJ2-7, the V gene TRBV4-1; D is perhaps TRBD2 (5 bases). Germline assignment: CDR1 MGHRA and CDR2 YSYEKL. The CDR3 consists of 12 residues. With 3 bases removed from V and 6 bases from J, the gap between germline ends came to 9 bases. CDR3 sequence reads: CASSHMGSEQYF. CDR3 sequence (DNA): TGCGCCAGCAGCCACATGGGGAGCGAGCAGTACTTC.

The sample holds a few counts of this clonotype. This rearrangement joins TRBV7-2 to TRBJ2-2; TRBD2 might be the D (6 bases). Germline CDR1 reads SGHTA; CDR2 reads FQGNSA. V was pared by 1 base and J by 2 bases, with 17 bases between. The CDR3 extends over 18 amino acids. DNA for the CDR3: TGTGCCAGCAGCTTAGAGGGCCCTCTAGCGCTTAACACCGGGGAGCTGTTTTTT. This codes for CASSLEGPLALNTGELFF.